The present TCR beta chain was sequenced within a study of shared clonotypes between healthy human individuals. CDR1 is MNHEY and CDR2 is SMNVEV in the germline V gene (reference sequence). The CDR3 contains 15 residues. Deletions cut 5 bases from V and 0 bases from J, with 12 bases between. Measured with immunoSEQ multiplex PCR; TCRdb has only the in-frame clones, and not every one. The sample has about a million clones, roughly 75% seen once; the top ten hold about 1.5%. The chain couples TRBV27 to TRBJ2-3; D is possibly TRBD2 (5 bases). The clonotype comes from a man between 18 and 35 years old in good health. Sequenced sample: memory CD4+ T cells sorted from blood. Specified subset: CD45RA-negative fraction. As DNA, the CDR3 is TGTGCCAGCAGTATCCCGGGGAGTAGCACAGATACGCAGTATTTT. This codes for CASSIPGSSTDTQYF.